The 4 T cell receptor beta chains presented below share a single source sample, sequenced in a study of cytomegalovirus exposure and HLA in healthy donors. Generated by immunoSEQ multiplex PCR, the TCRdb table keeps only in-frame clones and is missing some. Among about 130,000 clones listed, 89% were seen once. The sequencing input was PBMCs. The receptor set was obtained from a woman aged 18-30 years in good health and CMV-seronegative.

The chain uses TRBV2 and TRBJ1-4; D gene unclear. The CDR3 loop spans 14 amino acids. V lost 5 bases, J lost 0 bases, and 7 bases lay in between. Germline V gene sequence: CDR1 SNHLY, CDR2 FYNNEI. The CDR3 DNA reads TGTGCCAGCAGTCGAGAGACAACTAATGAAAAACTGTTTTTT. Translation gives CASSRETTNEKLFF.

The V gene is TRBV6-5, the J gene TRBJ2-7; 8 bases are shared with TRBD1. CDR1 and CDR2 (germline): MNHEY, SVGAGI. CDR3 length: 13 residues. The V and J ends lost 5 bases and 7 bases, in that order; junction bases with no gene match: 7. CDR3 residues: CASSRTGPGEQYF. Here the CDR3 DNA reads TGTGCCAGCAGTAGGACAGGGCCGGGGGAGCAGTACTTC.

CDR3: CASGGQGSGYTF. The CDR3 DNA is TGTGCCAGCGGCGGACAGGGGTCTGGCTACACCTTC. J is TRBJ1-2 and V is TRBV21-1; the table's D call, TRBD1, has no DNA check behind it. TRBV21-1 is listed as a pseudogene. The CDR3 has 12 residues.

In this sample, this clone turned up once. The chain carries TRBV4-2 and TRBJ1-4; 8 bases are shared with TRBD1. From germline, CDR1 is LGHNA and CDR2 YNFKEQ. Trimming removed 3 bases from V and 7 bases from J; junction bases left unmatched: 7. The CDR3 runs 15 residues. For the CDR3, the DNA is TGTGCCAGCAGCCAGGATACAGGGGGTGGTGAAAAACTGTTTTTT. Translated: CASSQDTGGGEKLFF.